This T cell receptor (beta chain) was captured by sequencing in a study of blood T cell repertoires in COVID-19. Overall study context: Samples taken during acute and convalescent COVID-19 were collected in the United States, Italy and Spain. T cells, B-cell-depleted T cells, or PBMCs supplied cDNA or gDNA.

Germline-derived CDR1 and CDR2 are SQVTM and ANQGSEA. After removal of 5 bases from V and 5 bases from J, the junction contained 4 bases not matched to a gene. The CDR3 has 13 amino acids. The data were produced by immunoSEQ multiplex PCR, yet TCRdb's version contains in-frame clones alone and is incomplete. The data contain some 150,000 clones, around 85% of them seen just once; the ten biggest clones take up 2.5% to 4%. The clonotype originates from a man in his 70s with acute or convalescent COVID-19. Material for sequencing was peripheral blood. V usage is TRBV29-1 and J usage is TRBJ1-5; TRBD1 aligns across 9 bases. The CDR3 loop is CSVRDRDDQPQHF. CDR3 nucleotide sequence: TGCAGCGTTAGGGACAGGGATGATCAGCCCCAGCATTTT.